The source of this T cell receptor (beta chain) is a study of molecular identifiers for immune sequencing clone quantification. Findings and caveats of the study: Reportedly, one cell's Jurkat TCR RNA was detected within 1,200,000 naive CD8 cells.

Each CDR3 protein is one row after TCRdb ran MiXCR on the PCR reads. The sample carries about 640,000 distinct CDR3 sequences, approximately 20% recorded once. Germline CDR1 DFQATT, CDR2 SNEGSKA (reference sequence). V shed 0 bases and J shed 13 bases, with 25 bases lying between them. This CDR3 has 16 residues. Sorting captured naive CD8 T cells as CD8+CD4-CCR7+CD45RA+. This clonotype came up many times. Its antigen is undetermined. The chain carries TRBV20-1 and TRBJ2-1; D is possibly TRBD2 (6 bases). Sequences were obtained from naive CD8+ T cells from blood, with Jurkat cell RNA spiked in. Sample subset: FACS-sorted CD8+CD4-CCR7+CD45RA+ naive T cells. This TCR came from a human donor in good health. Some libraries in this study had Jurkat cell RNA spiked in. As DNA, the CDR3 is TGCAGTGCTAGAGATCAACTAGCTCCTACAATGAGGGAACAGTTCTTC. It encodes CSARDQLAPTMREQFF.